This T cell receptor (beta chain) comes out of a study of T cell changes during pregnancy in multiple sclerosis (dated by TCRdb to between 2018 and 2021). About the full investigation: Changes in the T cell repertoire over the course of pregnancy were examined in this study in women with multiple sclerosis.

The library was generated by the immunoSEQ multiplex PCR assay. TCRdb carries this immuneACCESS record with in-frame sequences only. Its versions omit some clonotypes, under half of them owing to an unresolved V gene in the studies checked, with the rest unexplained. Within this sample are some 60,000 clones, with roughly 93% of them counted one time only. The ten largest clones capture roughly 0.4% of the sample. Points on this clone: Its antigen is currently not known. No base-level quality is on record; no much larger clone is a single base apart.

Via the germline V gene, CDR1 is MDHEN and CDR2 SYDVKM. Relative to germline, V is missing 4 bases and J is missing 3 bases, with 10 bases of the junction outside any gene match. The CDR3 has 16 amino acids, counting the end cysteine and phenylalanine. Just the 48-base CDR3 DNA is kept, in frame starting at base 1. The chain is made from TRBV28 and TRBJ2-7; 9 bases in the junction line up with TRBD1. Sequences were derived from CD4+ T cells from peripheral blood mononuclear cells, sampled before pregnancy. The clonotype was recovered from a female donor with multiple sclerosis, enrolled in a pregnancy study. The CDR3: CASSSAGTGSFYEQYF. The nucleotides are TGTGCCAGCAGTTCCGCCGGGACAGGGAGTTTCTACGAGCAGTACTTC.